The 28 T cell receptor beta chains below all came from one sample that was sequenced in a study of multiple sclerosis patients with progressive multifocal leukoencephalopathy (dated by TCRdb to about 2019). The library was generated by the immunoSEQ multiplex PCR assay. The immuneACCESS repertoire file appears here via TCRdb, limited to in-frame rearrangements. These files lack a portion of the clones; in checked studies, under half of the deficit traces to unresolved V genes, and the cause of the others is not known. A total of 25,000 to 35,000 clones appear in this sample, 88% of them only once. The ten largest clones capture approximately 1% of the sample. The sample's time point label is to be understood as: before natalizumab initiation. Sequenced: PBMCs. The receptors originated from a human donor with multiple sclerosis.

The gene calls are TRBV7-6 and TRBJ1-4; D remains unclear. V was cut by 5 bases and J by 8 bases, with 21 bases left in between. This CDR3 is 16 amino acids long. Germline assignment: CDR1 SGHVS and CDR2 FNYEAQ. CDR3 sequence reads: CASSPRTDGSDEKLFF. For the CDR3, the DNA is TGTGCCAGCAGCCCGCGAACCGACGGGTCCGACGAAAAACTGTTTTTT.

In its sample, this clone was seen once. The CDR3 nucleotides are TGTGCCAGCAGTGAAGTGGTCAGCCATAACTATGGCTACACCTTC. It is translated as CASSEVVSHNYGYTF. This sequence joins TRBV6-1 and TRBJ1-2, with D unresolved. Trimming cost V 1 base and J 1 base, with 10 bases left between them. This CDR3 has 15 residues. Looked up from germline, CDR1 is MNHNS and CDR2 is SASEGT.

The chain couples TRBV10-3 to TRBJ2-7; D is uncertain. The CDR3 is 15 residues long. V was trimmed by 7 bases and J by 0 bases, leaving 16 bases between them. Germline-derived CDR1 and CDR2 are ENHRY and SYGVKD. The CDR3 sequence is CAIKSGPGLSYEQYF. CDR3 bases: TGTGCCATCAAAAGTGGGCCAGGTCTCTCCTACGAGCAGTACTTC.

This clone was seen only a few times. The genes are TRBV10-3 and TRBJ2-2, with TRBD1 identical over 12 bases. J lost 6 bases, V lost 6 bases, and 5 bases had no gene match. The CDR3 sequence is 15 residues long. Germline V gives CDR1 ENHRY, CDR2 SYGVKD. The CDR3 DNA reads TGTGCCATCAGCCGGGACAGGGGGCAACCCGGGGAGCTGTTTTTT. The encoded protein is CAISRDRGQPGELFF.

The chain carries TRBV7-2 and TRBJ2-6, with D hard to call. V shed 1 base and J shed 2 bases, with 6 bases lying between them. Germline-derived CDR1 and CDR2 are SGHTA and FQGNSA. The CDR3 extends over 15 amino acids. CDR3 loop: CASSLVGTGANVLTF. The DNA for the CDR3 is TGTGCCAGCAGCTTAGTGGGGACTGGGGCCAACGTCCTGACTTTC.

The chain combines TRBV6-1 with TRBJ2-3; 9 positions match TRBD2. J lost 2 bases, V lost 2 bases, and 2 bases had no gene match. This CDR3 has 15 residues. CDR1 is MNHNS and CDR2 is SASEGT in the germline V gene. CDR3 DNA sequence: TGTGCCAGCAGTGAACTAGCGGGATCCACAGATACGCAGTATTTT. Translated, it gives CASSELAGSTDTQYF.

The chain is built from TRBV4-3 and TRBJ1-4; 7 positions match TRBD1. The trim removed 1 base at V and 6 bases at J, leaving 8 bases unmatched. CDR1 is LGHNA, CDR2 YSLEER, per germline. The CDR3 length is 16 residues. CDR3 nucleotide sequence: TGCGCCAGCAGCCAAGTGTGCAGGGGGGGAGATGAAAAACTGTTTTTT. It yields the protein CASSQVCRGGDEKLFF.

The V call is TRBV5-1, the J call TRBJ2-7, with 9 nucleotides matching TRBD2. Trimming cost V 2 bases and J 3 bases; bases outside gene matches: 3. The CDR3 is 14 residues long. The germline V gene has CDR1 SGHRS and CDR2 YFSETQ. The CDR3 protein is CASSFGSGGYEQYF. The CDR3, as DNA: TGCGCCAGCAGCTTCGGTAGCGGGGGCTACGAGCAGTACTTC.

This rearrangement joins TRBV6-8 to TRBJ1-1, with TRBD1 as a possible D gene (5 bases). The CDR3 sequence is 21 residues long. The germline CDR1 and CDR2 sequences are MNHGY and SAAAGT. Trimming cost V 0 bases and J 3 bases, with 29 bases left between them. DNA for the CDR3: TGTGCCAGCAGTTACTCGAAATTAAAGCGCGAGGGGCTTGTGGGGTACACTGAAGCTTTCTTT. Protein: CASSYSKLKREGLVGYTEAFF.

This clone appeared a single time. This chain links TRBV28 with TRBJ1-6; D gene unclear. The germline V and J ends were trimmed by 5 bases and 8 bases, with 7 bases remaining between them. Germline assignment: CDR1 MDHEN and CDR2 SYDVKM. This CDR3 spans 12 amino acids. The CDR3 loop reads CASSLPYSPLHF. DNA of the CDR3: TGTGCCAGCAGTCTCCCCTATTCACCCCTCCACTTT. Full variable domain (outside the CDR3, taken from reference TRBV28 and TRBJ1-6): DVKVTQSSRYLVKRTGEKVFLECVQDMDHENMFWYRQDPGLGLRLIYFSYDVKMKEKGDIPEGYSVSREKKERFSLILESASTNQTSMYLCASSLPYSPLHFGNGTRLTVT.

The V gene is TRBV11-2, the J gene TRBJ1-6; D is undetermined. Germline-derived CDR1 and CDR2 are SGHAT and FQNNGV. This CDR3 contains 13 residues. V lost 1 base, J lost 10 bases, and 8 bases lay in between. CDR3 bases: TGTGCCAGCAGCTTAGGAGATTGGTCACCCCTCCACTTT. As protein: CASSLGDWSPLHF.

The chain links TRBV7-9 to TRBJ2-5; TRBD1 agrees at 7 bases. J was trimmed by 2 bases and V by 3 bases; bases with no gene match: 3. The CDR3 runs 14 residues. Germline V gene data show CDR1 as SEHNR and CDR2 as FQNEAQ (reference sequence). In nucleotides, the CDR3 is TGTGCCAGCAGCTTGGTGGGACAGCAAGAGACCCAGTACTTC. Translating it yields CASSLVGQQETQYF.

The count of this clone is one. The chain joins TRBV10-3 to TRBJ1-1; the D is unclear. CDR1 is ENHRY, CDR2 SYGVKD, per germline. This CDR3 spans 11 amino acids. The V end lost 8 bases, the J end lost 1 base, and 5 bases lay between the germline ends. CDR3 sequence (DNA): TGTGCCATCGCAGGGAACACTGAAGCTTTCTTT. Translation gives CAIAGNTEAFF.

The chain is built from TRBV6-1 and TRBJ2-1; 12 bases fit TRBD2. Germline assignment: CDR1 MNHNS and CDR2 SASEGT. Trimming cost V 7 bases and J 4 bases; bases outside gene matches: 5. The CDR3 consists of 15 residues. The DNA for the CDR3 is TGTGCCAGCACCACTAGCGGGGGGTATTACAATGAGCAGTTCTTC. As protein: CASTTSGGYYNEQFF.

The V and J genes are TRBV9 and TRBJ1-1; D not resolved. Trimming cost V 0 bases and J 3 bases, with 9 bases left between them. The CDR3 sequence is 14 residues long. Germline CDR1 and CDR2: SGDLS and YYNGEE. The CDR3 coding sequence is TGTGCCAGCAGCGTAGGGGCCGGGGACACTGAAGCTTTCTTT. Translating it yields CASSVGAGDTEAFF.

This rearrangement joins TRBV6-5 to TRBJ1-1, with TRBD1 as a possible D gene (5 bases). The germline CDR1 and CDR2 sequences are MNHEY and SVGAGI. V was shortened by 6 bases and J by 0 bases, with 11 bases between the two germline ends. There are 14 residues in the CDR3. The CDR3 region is CASRFTGMNTEAFF. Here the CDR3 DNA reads TGTGCCAGCAGATTTACAGGAATGAACACTGAAGCTTTCTTT.

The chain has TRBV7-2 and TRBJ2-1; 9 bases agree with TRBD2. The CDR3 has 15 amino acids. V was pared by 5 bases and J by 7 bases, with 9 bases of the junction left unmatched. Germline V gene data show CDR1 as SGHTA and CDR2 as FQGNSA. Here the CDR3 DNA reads TGTGCCAGCAGCAAACCGGGACTAGCCTTTAATGAGCAGTTCTTC. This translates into CASSKPGLAFNEQFF.

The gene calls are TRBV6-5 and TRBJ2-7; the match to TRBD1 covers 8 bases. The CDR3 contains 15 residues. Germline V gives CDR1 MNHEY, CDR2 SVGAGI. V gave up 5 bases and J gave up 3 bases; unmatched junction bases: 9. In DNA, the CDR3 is TGTGCCAGCAGTGGGGTGGCAGGGGGCATCTACGAGCAGTACTTC. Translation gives CASSGVAGGIYEQYF.

The CDR3 nucleotides read TGTGCCAGCTCACCAGCCTCTGGAAACACCATATATTTT. This sequence encodes CASSPASGNTIYF. This chain joins TRBV18 and TRBJ1-3; no definite D call. Deletions cut 2 bases from V and 0 bases from J, with 2 bases between. This CDR3 has 13 amino acids. Germline values: CDR1 KGHSH, CDR2 LQKENI.

Here the CDR3 DNA reads TGTGCCAGCAGTTACTCTGGTGGAAACACCATATATTTT. This gives the protein CASSYSGGNTIYF. The rearrangement joins TRBV6-5 to TRBJ1-3; D is undetermined. The CDR3 spans 13 residues. Trimming shortened V by 0 bases and J by 3 bases, and 3 bases separated the two germline ends. The germline gives CDR1 MNHEY, CDR2 SVGAGI.

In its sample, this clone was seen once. This chain's CDR3 is CASSTSPPQRLASREQFF. The CDR3 nucleotides read TGTGCCAGTAGTACATCCCCCCCACAACGACTAGCGTCTCGTGAGCAGTTCTTC. J is TRBJ2-1 and V is TRBV19, with 8 bases lining up with TRBD2. The junction had 20 bases not matched to a gene; V was cut back by 4 bases and J by 9 bases. Germline CDR1 LNHDA, CDR2 SQIVND (reference sequence). The CDR3 has 18 residues.

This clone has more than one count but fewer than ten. The CDR3 bases are TGTGCCAGCAGCGCGGGACAGGGAGGCCACAATGAGCAGTTCTTC. Translating it yields CASSAGQGGHNEQFF. V and J are TRBV11-3 and TRBJ2-1, with 9 nucleotides matching TRBD1. V shed 5 bases and J 5 bases; nucleotides not matched to a gene: 7. Germline CDR1 reads SGHNT; CDR2 reads YENEEA. The CDR3 is made up of 15 amino acids.

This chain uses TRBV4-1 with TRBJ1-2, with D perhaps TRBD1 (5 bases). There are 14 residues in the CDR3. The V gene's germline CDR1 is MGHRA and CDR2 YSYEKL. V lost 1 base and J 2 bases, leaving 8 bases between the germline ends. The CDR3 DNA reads TGCGCCAGCAGCCAAGTGAAGGGGAACTATGGCTACACCTTC. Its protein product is CASSQVKGNYGYTF.

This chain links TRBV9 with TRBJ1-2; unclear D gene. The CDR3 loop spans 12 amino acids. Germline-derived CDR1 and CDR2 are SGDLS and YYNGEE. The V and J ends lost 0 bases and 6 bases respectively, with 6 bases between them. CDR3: CASSVGGDGYTF. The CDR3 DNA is TGTGCCAGCAGCGTAGGAGGAGATGGCTACACCTTC.

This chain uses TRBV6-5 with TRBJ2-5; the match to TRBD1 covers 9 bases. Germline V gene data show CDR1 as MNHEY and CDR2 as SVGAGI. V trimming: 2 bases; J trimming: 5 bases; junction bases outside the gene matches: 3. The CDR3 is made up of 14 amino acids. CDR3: CASSYGTGTETQYF. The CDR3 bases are TGTGCCAGCAGTTACGGGACAGGGACGGAGACCCAGTACTTC.

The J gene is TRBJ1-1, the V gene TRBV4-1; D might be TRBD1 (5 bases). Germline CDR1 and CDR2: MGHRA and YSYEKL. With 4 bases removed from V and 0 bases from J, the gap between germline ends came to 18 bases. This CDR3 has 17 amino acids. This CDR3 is CASSPMMQGLMNTEAFF. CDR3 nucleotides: TGCGCCAGCAGCCCCATGATGCAGGGTCTCATGAACACTGAAGCTTTCTTT.

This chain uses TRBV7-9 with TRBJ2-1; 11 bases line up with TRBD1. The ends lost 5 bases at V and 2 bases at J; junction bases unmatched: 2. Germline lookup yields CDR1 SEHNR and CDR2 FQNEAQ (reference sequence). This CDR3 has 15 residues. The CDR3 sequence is CASSVGQGAYNEQFF. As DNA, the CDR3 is TGTGCCAGCAGCGTGGGACAGGGGGCCTACAATGAGCAGTTCTTC.

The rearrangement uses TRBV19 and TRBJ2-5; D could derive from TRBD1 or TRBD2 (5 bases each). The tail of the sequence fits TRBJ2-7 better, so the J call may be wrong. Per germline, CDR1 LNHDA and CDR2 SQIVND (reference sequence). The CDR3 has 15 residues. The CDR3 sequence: CASSPIWGYSYEQYF. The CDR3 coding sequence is TGTGCCAGTAGTCCCATTTGGGGGTACTCCTACGAGCAGTACTTC.